The rows below give T cell receptor beta chains drawn from one sample of a study of cytomegalovirus exposure and HLA in healthy donors. Data came from immunoSEQ multiplex PCR; TCRdb stores just in-frame clones and leaves some out. The data contain 95,000 to 110,000 clones, roughly three quarters of them seen just once; the ten biggest clones take up approximately 2%. The sequencing input was PBMCs. These TCRs come from a woman aged 35 to 49 in good health and CMV-seronegative. CDR3s include the opening cysteine and the closing phenylalanine or tryptophan. A D gene is named only where the DNA matches it firmly. Size is stated for part of the rows, as once, few or many counts, or as a class when the clone is expanded.

CDR3nt | CDR3aa | d_gene | j_gene | abundance | v_gene
TGCAGCGTTGGTTGGCGGGAAACCTACGAGCAGTACTTC | CSVGWRETYEQYF | NA | TRBJ2-7 | few | TRBV29-1
TGCGCCAGCAGCCAGGGGCAGGGTGGGCACACGGACACCGGGGAGCTGTTTTTT | CASSQGQGGHTDTGELFF | NA | TRBJ2-2 | few | TRBV4-3
TGTGCCAGCAGCTCCGGGGGTGGAGGGATCAACTATGGCTACACCTTC | CASSSGGGGINYGYTF | NA | TRBJ1-2 | NA | TRBV7-6
TGTGCCAGCAGTGACTCTGGACAGGGGAATTCACCCCTCCACTTT | CASSDSGQGNSPLHF | TRBD1 | TRBJ1-6 | NA | TRBV6-4
TGTTCCAGCAGCTTATCTCATAGCGGGAGGGCCGCCGGGGAGCTGTTTTTT | CSSSLSHSGRAAGELFF | TRBD2 | TRBJ2-2 | few | TRBV7-9
TGTGCCAGCAGTTCCGGGACACTCTACGAGCAGTACTTC | CASSSGTLYEQYF | NA | TRBJ2-7 | NA | TRBV27
TGTGCCAGCAGCCCAAGAGCCGACAGGGTGAATGAGCAGTTCTTC | CASSPRADRVNEQFF | TRBD1 | TRBJ2-1 | NA | TRBV9
TGTGCCAGCAGCCCTACAGGGGGGAACTATGGCTACACCTTC | CASSPTGGNYGYTF | TRBD1 | TRBJ1-2 | NA | TRBV5-4
TGTGCTGGCCGGGCAGCGGACACCGGGGAGCTGTTTTTT | CAGRAADTGELFF | NA | TRBJ2-2 | NA | TRBV7-9
TGTGCCAGTACTAGCGGGAGGGGAGATACGCAGTATTTT | CASTSGRGDTQYF | TRBD2 | TRBJ2-3 | few | TRBV19
TGCAGCGCCATAGGGACAGGGGCCCCTACTAACTATGGCTACACCTTC | CSAIGTGAPTNYGYTF | TRBD1 | TRBJ1-2 | NA | TRBV29-1
TGTGCCAGCAGCGCCGGTCCCGGGACTAGGGAGCATGAGCAGTTCTTC | CASSAGPGTREHEQFF | TRBD2 | TRBJ2-1 | NA | TRBV7-9
TGTGCCAGTTCTCAGGGTGGGTCAGGGGGTACGCAGTATTTT | CASSQGGSGGTQYF | TRBD1 | TRBJ2-3 | NA | TRBV27
TGCGCCAGCAGCCTAGAACAGGGTATTCACTACGAGCAGTACTTC | CASSLEQGIHYEQYF | NA | TRBJ2-7 | once | TRBV5-1
TGTGCCAGCAGTGAATTGGGGACAGAATCCTACGAGCAGTACTTC | CASSELGTESYEQYF | TRBD1 | TRBJ2-7 | few | TRBV25-1
TGTGCCAGCAGCTTAACGGGACTAGCGGGATCCGCAGATACGCAGTATTTT | CASSLTGLAGSADTQYF | TRBD2 | TRBJ2-3 | NA | TRBV7-3
TGTGCCAGCAGTTTACAACAGGGGAGCCCAGATACGCAGTATTTT | CASSLQQGSPDTQYF | TRBD1 | TRBJ2-3 | NA | TRBV28
TGTGCCAGCCACACAGGGTCCGGAAACACCATATATTTT | CASHTGSGNTIYF | NA | TRBJ1-3 | NA | TRBV2
TGTGCCAGGGGACTAGCGAGCTCCTACGAGCAGTACTTC | CARGLASSYEQYF | TRBD2 | TRBJ2-7 | NA | TRBV2
TGTGCCAGCAGTTTTCCCCCTTGGAGCGGGAGCTCCTACGAGCAGTACTTC | CASSFPPWSGSSYEQYF | TRBD2 | TRBJ2-7 | NA | TRBV28
TGTGCCAGCAGTTTCGGGCAGGGGGCAGTTATTGAGCAGTTCTTC | CASSFGQGAVIEQFF | TRBD1 | TRBJ2-1 | NA | TRBV28
TGTGCCAGCAGCTTAGGAACGGGGTCCTACGAGCAGTACTTC | CASSLGTGSYEQYF | NA | TRBJ2-7 | NA | TRBV11-3
TGTGCCAGAAAGGACAGGTATGGAAACACCATATATTTT | CARKDRYGNTIYF | NA | TRBJ1-3 | NA | TRBV21-1
TGCGCCAGCACCTTCGGGACTAGCGGGGTACAAGAGACCCAGTACTTC | CASTFGTSGVQETQYF | TRBD2 | TRBJ2-5 | NA | TRBV5-1
TGCGCCAGCAGCCACCCGGGAGGGGGGACCTACGAGCAGTACTTC | CASSHPGGGTYEQYF | TRBD2 | TRBJ2-7 | NA | TRBV4-1
TGTGCCAGCTCAGCCCAGGGTGGAGACAATCAGCCCCAGCATTTT | CASSAQGGDNQPQHF | NA | TRBJ1-5 | NA | TRBV18
TGCACCAGCAGCCAAGATAGGCGGCGGGAGTGGGCCTGCGACAATGAGCAGTTCTTC | CTSSQDRRREWACDNEQFF | NA | TRBJ2-1 | NA | TRBV1
TGTGCCATCGCGTCACAGTTCTACGAGCAGTACTTC | CAIASQFYEQYF | NA | TRBJ2-7 | NA | TRBV10-3
TGTGCCAGCAGCTCCCGACTAGCGGGAGTCACTGAGCAGTTCTTC | CASSSRLAGVTEQFF | TRBD2 | TRBJ2-1 | NA | TRBV11-3
TGTGCCAGCAGTTTTAGGGACAGGGCTAACTATGGCTACACCTTC | CASSFRDRANYGYTF | TRBD1 | TRBJ1-2 | NA | TRBV28
TGTGCCAGCAGCCAACCGAGTTCACCCCTCCACTTT | CASSQPSSPLHF | NA | TRBJ1-6 | NA | TRBV14
TGTTCCAGCGGGCCGGTGGCGGGACAGGACAATGAGCAGTTCTTC | CSSGPVAGQDNEQFF | TRBD1 | TRBJ2-1 | NA | TRBV7-9
TGTGCCAGCTCACCGGGCCGAGAGGGGGTAGGCTACACCTTC | CASSPGREGVGYTF | NA | TRBJ1-2 | NA | TRBV18
TGTGCTAGTGGTTTGGGAGGGCCCGGGGAGCTGTTTTTT | CASGLGGPGELFF | NA | TRBJ2-2 | NA | TRBV12-5
TGTGCCAGCAGCTTTCCGACAGGTTCCCATAATGAAAAACTGTTTTTT | CASSFPTGSHNEKLFF | NA | TRBJ1-4 | once | TRBV7-9
TGTGCCAGCCGCCGGGACAGTGACTCCTACGAGCAGTACTTC | CASRRDSDSYEQYF | TRBD1 | TRBJ2-7 | NA | TRBV2
TGTGCCAGCTCAGCAGCGGGAGCCTACAATGAGCAGTTCTTC | CASSAAGAYNEQFF | TRBD2 | TRBJ2-1 | NA | TRBV18
TGCGCCAGCAGCCCAGAAACCTACTCGACTAGCGGGACTTACAATGAGCAGTTCTTC | CASSPETYSTSGTYNEQFF | TRBD2 | TRBJ2-1 | once | TRBV4-3
TGTGCCACCAGCAGTCCCGGGACAGGGGCCTACGGGGAGCTGTTTTTT | CATSSPGTGAYGELFF | TRBD1 | TRBJ2-2 | NA | TRBV15
TGTGCCAGCAGCGTAGGGCGGGACCTAGCCAAAAACATTCAGTACTTC | CASSVGRDLAKNIQYF | NA | TRBJ2-4 | NA | TRBV9
TGTGCCAGTAGTGGCCAGGGCGATTACGAGCAGTACTTC | CASSGQGDYEQYF | NA | TRBJ2-7 | NA | TRBV19
TGCGCCAGCAGCTCTCGTACTAGCGGGAGCCCCTACAATGAGCAGTTCTTC | CASSSRTSGSPYNEQFF | TRBD2 | TRBJ2-1 | NA | TRBV4-3
TGTGCCAGCAGCTTGGGAGTTAACACCGGGGAGCTGTTTTTT | CASSLGVNTGELFF | NA | TRBJ2-2 | NA | TRBV7-3
TGTGCTGCGACAGGGGGGTATAACGAGCAGTACTTC | CAATGGYNEQYF | TRBD1 | TRBJ2-7 | NA | TRBV28
TGTGCCAGCAGCAGGGGTCCCGGGGAGCTGTTTTTT | CASSRGPGELFF | NA | TRBJ2-2 | NA | TRBV27
TGTGCCAGCAGCTTAGGGCGCAAGCGTCAAGAGACCCAGTACTTC | CASSLGRKRQETQYF | NA | TRBJ2-5 | NA | TRBV11-3
TGCAGCGTCCAAGCGGCGCAACGACAGGGAGTTAACACCATATATTTT | CSVQAAQRQGVNTIYF | TRBD1 | TRBJ1-3 | NA | TRBV29-1
TGTGCCAGCAGGCCCCAGGGGGCGTACTCCCCCCACGAGCAGTACTTC | CASRPQGAYSPHEQYF | TRBD1 | TRBJ2-7 | NA | TRBV27
TGCAGCGTCTGGACCGGGACACAGAACACCGGGGAGCTGTTTTTT | CSVWTGTQNTGELFF | NA | TRBJ2-2 | NA | TRBV29-1
TGTGCCAGCAGTTACTCGGGGACAGGTGAAGCTTTCTTT | CASSYSGTGEAFF | TRBD1 | TRBJ1-1 | NA | TRBV6-5
TGTGCCAGCAGTTACTCGAAGAGTTCGGCCAACGTCCTGACTTTC | CASSYSKSSANVLTF | NA | TRBJ2-6 | NA | TRBV6-5
TGTGCCAGCAGCCGGGAGGGCGGGTCTGAAGCTTTCTTT | CASSREGGSEAFF | NA | TRBJ1-1 | once | TRBV27
TGTGCCAGCAGGTTCACCCGGGACAGGGATGTTGGAAACACCATATATTTT | CASRFTRDRDVGNTIYF | TRBD1 | TRBJ1-3 | NA | TRBV5-6
TGTGCCAGCACCATAGGCGGGGGGAAAGAGACCCAGTACTTC | CASTIGGGKETQYF | TRBD2 | TRBJ2-5 | NA | TRBV7-9
TGTGCCAGTAGTATAGACGGGAGAGCCAATGAGCAGTTCTTC | CASSIDGRANEQFF | NA | TRBJ2-1 | NA | TRBV19
TGTGCCAGCAGCTGGTTTGCGGGGGCCGTCACCGGGGAGCTGTTTTTT | CASSWFAGAVTGELFF | NA | TRBJ2-2 | once | TRBV5-6
TGTGCTAGTGGTTTCCGGTCGGGACTAGCGGGAGGGCCATTCACCGGGGAGCTGTTTTTT | CASGFRSGLAGGPFTGELFF | TRBD2 | TRBJ2-2 | NA | TRBV12-5
TGTGCCTCTTTAAAATTAGCAAACACTGAAGCTTTCTTT | CASLKLANTEAFF | NA | TRBJ1-1 | NA | TRBV7-9
TGTGCCTGGAGTGCTGAATTTGGACAGGGTATGGGCTACGAGCAGTACTTC | CAWSAEFGQGMGYEQYF | TRBD1 | TRBJ2-7 | NA | TRBV30
TGTGCCAGCAGTCTAGGACAGGGCTATGGCTACACCTTC | CASSLGQGYGYTF | TRBD1 | TRBJ1-2 | NA | TRBV28